The rows below give T cell receptor beta chains drawn from one sample of a study of shared clonotypes between healthy human individuals. Libraries were prepared by immunoSEQ multiplex PCR; TCRdb keeps only in-frame clonotypes and omits some of them. The sample comprises around 1.6 million clones, nearly 99% of which are singletons, and about 0.45% rests with the top ten. Sequencing used naive CD4+ T cells sorted from blood. The receptors were sampled from a man aged 25 to 40 in good health. Each CDR3 is given with its conserved first and last residue. The D gene is left open where the match is weak. The size of a clone is reported for some rows only, either as once, few or many, or as a class for expanded clones.

clone_size | d_call | j_call | v_call | cdr3_nt | cdr3_aa
once | . | TRBJ2-7 | TRBV28 | TGTGCCAGCACACAGTACCCGGCCGGGAGCTACGAGCAGTACTTC | CASTQYPAGSYEQYF
. | TRBD2 | TRBJ2-5 | TRBV5-1 | TGCGCCAGCAGCTTGCGGGGGGGCACACTAGTCCAAGAGACCCAGTACTTC | CASSLRGGTLVQETQYF
. | . | TRBJ2-7 | TRBV10-3 | TGTGCCATCGATAACGGTTCGACCTACGAGCAGTACTTC | CAIDNGSTYEQYF
. | . | TRBJ2-7 | TRBV18 | TGTGCCAGCTCACCGACGATTAGTGTCTACGAGCAGTACTTC | CASSPTISVYEQYF
. | TRBD2 | TRBJ2-1 | TRBV25-1 | TGTGCCAGCAGTGAAGGGCGGGAGAGTAATGAGCAGTTCTTC | CASSEGRESNEQFF
. | . | TRBJ2-1 | TRBV2 | TGTGCCAGCAGCCTCAAGAAGGGGGGTGAGCAGTTCTTC | CASSLKKGGEQFF
. | . | TRBJ1-2 | TRBV5-1 | TGCGCCAGCAGCACCCGGGGCTCCCAGTTCTATGGCTACACCTTC | CASSTRGSQFYGYTF
. | . | TRBJ2-5 | TRBV4-2 | TGTGCCAGCAGCCAAGCTCCAAGACTAGGTGTTCAAGAGACCCAGTACTTC | CASSQAPRLGVQETQYF
. | . | TRBJ1-4 | TRBV4-3 | TGCGCCAGCAGCCCCGGGCTAGGGGATGAAAAACTGTTTTTT | CASSPGLGDEKLFF
. | . | TRBJ2-5 | TRBV29-1 | TGCAGCGTTGCACAGCAAGAGACCCAGTACTTC | CSVAQQETQYF
. | . | TRBJ2-5 | TRBV5-1 | TGCGCCAGCAGCCTGGTTGATGTGGTCCGCGAGACCCAGTACTTC | CASSLVDVVRETQYF
. | TRBD2 | TRBJ2-3 | TRBV6-1 | TGTGCCAGCTTTGGGCGGGAGTACGGCACAGATACGCAGTATTTT | CASFGREYGTDTQYF
once | TRBD2 | TRBJ2-7 | TRBV6-5 | TGTGCCAGCAGTCGCGGGGGAGGTAGCTCCTACGAGCAGTACTTC | CASSRGGGSSYEQYF
once | . | TRBJ2-2 | TRBV7-9 | TGTGCCAGCAGCTCCCTCGGCAGGGGGGTGACCGGGGAGCTGTTTTTT | CASSSLGRGVTGELFF
. | . | TRBJ1-1 | TRBV7-9 | TGTGCCAGCAGCTTACTTCGGGTTCCTGAAGCTTTCTTT | CASSLLRVPEAFF
. | . | TRBJ1-2 | TRBV28 | TGTGCCAGCAGTCCCGGACACTCCTTCTACACCTTC | CASSPGHSFYTF
. | TRBD2 | TRBJ2-3 | TRBV27 | TGTGCCAGCAGTTTCCTGACCGGGACTAGCATTTTGTATTTT | CASSFLTGTSILYF
. | . | TRBJ2-7 | TRBV29-1 | TGCAGCAATCGCCGTGGGGCACCCGAAAAATACGAGCAGTACTTC | CSNRRGAPEKYEQYF
. | . | TRBJ1-1 | TRBV29-1 | TGCAGCGTTCTTCACTGGGGGAGCACTGAAGCTTTCTTT | CSVLHWGSTEAFF
. | TRBD1 | TRBJ1-1 | TRBV28 | TGTGCCACCGAGGGGACAGGGAGAACTGAAGCTTTCTTT | CATEGTGRTEAFF
. | . | TRBJ2-3 | TRBV7-9 | TGTGCCAGCAGCTTAACTGGCACAGATACGCAGTATTTT | CASSLTGTDTQYF
. | . | TRBJ2-5 | TRBV27 | TGTGCCAGCTTCGGGCCTCCGGGAGAGGAGACCCAGTACTTC | CASFGPPGEETQYF
. | . | TRBJ2-3 | TRBV27 | TGTGCCAGCAGTTTCCAGCGGGCGGGAACTAGCACAGATACGCAGTATTTT | CASSFQRAGTSTDTQYF
. | . | TRBJ1-1 | TRBV15 | TGTGCCACCAGCGGCCAGGACACTGAAGCTTTCTTT | CATSGQDTEAFF
. | TRBD2 | TRBJ2-2 | TRBV28 | TGTGCCAGCAGTCAAGAGCTAGCGGGAGATACCGGGGAGCTGTTTTTT | CASSQELAGDTGELFF
. | TRBD2 | TRBJ2-3 | TRBV4-1 | TGCGCCAGCAGCCAAGATAACCCGACTAGCCAATCCTACACAGATACGCAGTATTTT | CASSQDNPTSQSYTDTQYF
. | . | TRBJ1-3 | TRBV11-2 | TGTGCCAGCAGCACAGGGCACTCTGGAAACACCATATATTTT | CASSTGHSGNTIYF
. | TRBD2 | TRBJ2-1 | TRBV7-6 | TGTGCCAGCAGCTTAGTAGCGGGAGGGGAGCAGTTCTTC | CASSLVAGGEQFF
once | . | TRBJ1-2 | TRBV30 | TGTGCCTGGGTCGGTGGCAGCCCTCTATTTGGCTACACCTTC | CAWVGGSPLFGYTF
. | TRBD2 | TRBJ2-3 | TRBV15 | TGTGCCACCAGCAGAGCGGGACTAGCGGTGACGGATACGCAGTATTTT | CATSRAGLAVTDTQYF
. | . | TRBJ2-7 | TRBV14 | TGTGCCAGCAGCCAAGACGATAGAGGGGAGCAGTACTTC | CASSQDDRGEQYF
. | TRBD2 | TRBJ2-2 | TRBV11-2 | TGTGCCAGCAGCTTATGGGTGGGACTAGCGGACACCGGGGAGCTGTTTTTT | CASSLWVGLADTGELFF
. | TRBD1 | TRBJ2-7 | TRBV30 | TGTGCCTACCGGGACAGGAACTACGAGCAGTACTTC | CAYRDRNYEQYF
. | TRBD2 | TRBJ2-3 | TRBV5-1 | TGCGCCAGCAGCCGACTAGCGGGGACGACAGATACGCAGTATTTT | CASSRLAGTTDTQYF
. | . | TRBJ2-7 | TRBV4-1 | TGCGCCAGCAGCCAGGGTACCTACGAGCAGTACTTC | CASSQGTYEQYF
. | TRBD1 | TRBJ2-7 | TRBV27 | TGTGCCAGCAGTTTATCCGGGACAGGGGGCTACGAGCAGTACTTC | CASSLSGTGGYEQYF
. | . | TRBJ2-4 | TRBV5-4 | TGTGCCAGCAGCCTGACTAGTGAGGACATTCAGTACTTC | CASSLTSEDIQYF
. | . | TRBJ1-2 | TRBV20-1 | TGCAGCCCACCCGGGATCTATGGCTACACCTTC | CSPPGIYGYTF
. | . | TRBJ1-2 | TRBV10-3 | TGTGCCATTCGCACCAGCCAGGAGATGCCTGGAGGCTACACCTTC | CAIRTSQEMPGGYTF
. | . | TRBJ2-7 | TRBV28 | TGTGCCAGCAGTTTTAGGGACGGATACTACGAGCAGTACTTC | CASSFRDGYYEQYF
. | . | TRBJ1-1 | TRBV28 | TGTGCCAGCAAGCCGGGGACCCATGAAGCTTTCTTT | CASKPGTHEAFF
. | . | TRBJ2-7 | TRBV5-1 | TGCGCCAGCAGCTTGGTCGCAGGACCCTACGAGCAGTACTTC | CASSLVAGPYEQYF
. | TRBD2 | TRBJ2-2 | TRBV11-3 | TGTGCCAGCAGCGCCGGGACTAGCGGGAGCCGGGGGCCCGGGGAGCTGTTTTTT | CASSAGTSGSRGPGELFF
. | . | TRBJ2-1 | TRBV5-4 | TGTGCCAGCAGCTTTCCCGCCAATGAGCAGTTCTTC | CASSFPANEQFF